This entry lists 9 T cell receptor beta chains sequenced from one sample in a study of T cells after yellow fever vaccination. TCRdb re-derived calls from the 5' RACE reads in MiXCR, one entry per CDR3 protein. This sample has just over 250,000 distinct CDR3 sequences; about 5.2% occur once, and the top ten carry around 3.5%. The specimen comprised CD4+ T cells sorted from PBMCs, sampled on the day of the yellow fever booster vaccination. These receptors were obtained from a young man who received the YFV17D yellow fever vaccine.

The V gene is TRBV20-1, the J gene TRBJ1-1; no firm D call. V dropped 6 bases and J dropped 3 bases, with 11 bases sitting between them. Germline V gene lookup returns CDR1 DFQATT and CDR2 SNEGSKA (reference sequence). CDR3 length: 12 residues. CDR3 sequence: CSATMRDTEAFF. The CDR3 coding sequence is TGCAGTGCCACAATGAGGGACACTGAAGCTTTCTTT.

This clonotype was detected a few times. J is TRBJ2-7 and V is TRBV4-1; no firm D call. Trimming left V 6 bases short and J 5 bases short, with 17 bases between. Germline assignment: CDR1 MGHRA and CDR2 YSYEKL. The CDR3 is 14 residues long. DNA for the CDR3: TGCGCCAGCAGGGAAGTTTTGAGCAACCACGAGCAGTACTTC. Translated: CASREVLSNHEQYF.

The chain uses TRBV7-9 and TRBJ2-7, with D possibly called TRBD1 or TRBD2 (5 bases each). The CDR3 contains 13 residues. V shed 4 bases and J shed 7 bases, with 14 bases lying between them. CDR1 and CDR2 from the germline V gene are SEHNR and FQNEAQ (reference sequence). In DNA, the CDR3 is TGTGCCAGCAGCTCGGGACGGAGCCTTGAGCAGTACTTC. Translation: CASSSGRSLEQYF.

This clonotype was counted only a few times. The chain couples TRBV4-3 to TRBJ1-1; D gene unclear. The CDR3 covers 13 residues. Trimming stripped 0 bases from V and 6 bases from J, with 8 bases between. Per germline, CDR1 LGHNA and CDR2 YSLEER. The CDR3 DNA follows: TGCGCCAGCAGCCAAGATCTTGGATCTGAAGCTTTCTTT. It is translated as CASSQDLGSEAFF.

This clonotype came up a few times. This chain uses TRBV12-3 or TRBV12-4 with TRBJ2-3; 8 positions agree with TRBD2. Trimming cost V 7 bases and J 6 bases; bases outside gene matches: 15. CDR3 length: 16 amino acids. The CDR3 here is CASTSGTRRDPDTQYF. CDR3 bases: TGTGCCAGCACCTCCGGGACTAGAAGGGACCCGGATACGCAGTATTTT.

This clonotype appeared many times. The chain couples TRBV5-1 to TRBJ2-7, with TRBD2 matching 14 bases. Germline V gene lookup returns CDR1 SGHRS and CDR2 YFSETQ. The length of the CDR3 is 17 residues. The V and J ends lost 5 bases and 0 bases, in that order; junction bases with no gene match: 7. In nucleotides, the CDR3 is TGCGCCAGCAGTTCCGGGACTAGCGGGGGCCGCTCCTACGAGCAGTACTTC. This encodes CASSSGTSGGRSYEQYF.

This clonotype turned up a few times. This chain links TRBV7-2 with TRBJ1-2; 7 positions agree with TRBD1. The J segment lost 3 bases and the V segment lost 5 bases, leaving 6 bases of the junction unmatched. Germline V gives CDR1 SGHTA, CDR2 FQGNSA. The length of the CDR3 is 14 residues. CDR3 in DNA: TGTGCCAGCAGCAGGCACAGGGGAGACTATGGCTACACCTTC. Translation gives CASSRHRGDYGYTF.

This clonotype has a handful of counts. V gene TRBV5-1 combines with J gene TRBJ1-1, with unresolved D. The V gene's germline CDR1 is SGHRS and CDR2 YFSETQ. V was pared by 0 bases and J by 0 bases, with 9 bases between. The length of the CDR3 is 15 residues. The CDR3: CASSLVIGLNTEAFF. In DNA, the CDR3 is TGCGCCAGCAGCTTGGTGATTGGGCTGAACACTGAAGCTTTCTTT.

This CDR3 reads CSGEVRSGNTIYF. The DNA for the CDR3 is TGCAGTGGGGAGGTCCGCTCTGGAAACACCATATATTTT. The chain recombines TRBV20-1 with TRBJ1-3; D is undetermined. Germline V gene sequence: CDR1 DFQATT, CDR2 SNEGSKA (reference sequence). This CDR3 region has 13 residues. With 7 bases removed from V and 0 bases from J, the gap between germline ends came to 10 bases.